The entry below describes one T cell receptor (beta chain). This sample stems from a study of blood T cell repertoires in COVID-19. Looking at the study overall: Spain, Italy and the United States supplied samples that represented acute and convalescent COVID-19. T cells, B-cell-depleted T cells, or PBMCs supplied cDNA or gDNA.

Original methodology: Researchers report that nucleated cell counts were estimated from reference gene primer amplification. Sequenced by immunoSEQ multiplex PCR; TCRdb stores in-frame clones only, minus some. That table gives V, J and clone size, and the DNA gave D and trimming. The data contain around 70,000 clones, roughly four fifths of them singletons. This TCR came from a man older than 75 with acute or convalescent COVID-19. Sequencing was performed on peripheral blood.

In DNA form, the CDR3 reads TGTGCCAGCAGCTCCCCAGGGGCCAACGTCCTGACTTTC. Protein sequence: CASSSPGANVLTF. The chain joins TRBV7-3 to TRBJ2-6; D remains unclear. This CDR3 is built from 13 residues. Between the trimmed V and J ends, which lost 4 bases and 4 bases, there was a span of 5 bases. CDR1 and CDR2 from the germline V gene are SGHTA and FQGTGA.